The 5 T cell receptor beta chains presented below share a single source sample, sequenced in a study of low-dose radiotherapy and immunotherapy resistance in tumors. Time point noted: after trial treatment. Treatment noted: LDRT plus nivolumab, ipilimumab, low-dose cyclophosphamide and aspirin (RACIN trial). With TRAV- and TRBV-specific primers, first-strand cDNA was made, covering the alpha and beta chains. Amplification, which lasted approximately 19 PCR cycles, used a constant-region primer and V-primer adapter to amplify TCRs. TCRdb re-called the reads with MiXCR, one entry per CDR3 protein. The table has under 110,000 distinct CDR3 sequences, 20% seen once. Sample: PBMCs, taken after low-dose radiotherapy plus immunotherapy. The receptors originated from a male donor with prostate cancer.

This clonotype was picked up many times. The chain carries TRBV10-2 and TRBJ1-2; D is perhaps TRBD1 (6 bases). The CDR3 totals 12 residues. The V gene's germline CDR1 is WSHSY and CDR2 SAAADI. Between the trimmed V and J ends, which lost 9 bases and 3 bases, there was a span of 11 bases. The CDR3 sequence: CASRTADYGYTF. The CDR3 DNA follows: TGCGCCAGTCGGACAGCCGACTATGGCTACACCTTC.

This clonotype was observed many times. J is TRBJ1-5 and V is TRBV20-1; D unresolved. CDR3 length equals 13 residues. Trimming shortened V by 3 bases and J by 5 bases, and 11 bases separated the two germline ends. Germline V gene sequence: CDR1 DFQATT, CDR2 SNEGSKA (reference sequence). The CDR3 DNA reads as TGCAGTGCTAGGTCCAGGCGGGATCAGCCCCAGCATTTT. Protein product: CSARSRRDQPQHF.

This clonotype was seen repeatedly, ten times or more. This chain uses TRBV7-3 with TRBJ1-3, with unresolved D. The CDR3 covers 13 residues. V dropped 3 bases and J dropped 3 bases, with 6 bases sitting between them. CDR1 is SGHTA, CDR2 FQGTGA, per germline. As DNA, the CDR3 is TGTGCCAGCAGCTTGGAACATGGAAACACCATATATTTT. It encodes CASSLEHGNTIYF.

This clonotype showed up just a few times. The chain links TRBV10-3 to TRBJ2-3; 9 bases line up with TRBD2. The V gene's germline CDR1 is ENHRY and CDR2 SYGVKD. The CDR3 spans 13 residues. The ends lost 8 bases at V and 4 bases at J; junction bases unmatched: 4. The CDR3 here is CAIAGGSADTQYF. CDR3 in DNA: TGTGCCATCGCGGGGGGGTCAGCAGATACGCAGTATTTT.

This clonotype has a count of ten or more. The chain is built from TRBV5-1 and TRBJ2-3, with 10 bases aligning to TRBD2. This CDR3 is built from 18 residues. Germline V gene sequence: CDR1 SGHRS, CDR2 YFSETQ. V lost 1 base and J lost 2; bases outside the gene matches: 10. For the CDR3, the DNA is TGCGCCAGCAGCTTGAGTAGCGGGGGGAACCAATTCACAGATACGCAGTATTTT. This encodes CASSLSSGGNQFTDTQYF.